These 12 T cell receptor beta chains were all obtained from the same sample, sequenced in a study of cytomegalovirus exposure and HLA in healthy donors. Researchers ran the PCR with 60 Vbeta and 13 Jbeta primers. TCRdb's copy holds only in-frame clones and misses some; the assay was immunoSEQ multiplex PCR. Its clone listing holds about 200,000 clones. The specimen was PBMCs. Every receptor here comes from a girl aged 2-10 years in good health and CMV-seropositive.

The rearrangement links TRBV7-7 to TRBJ2-1, with 7 bases aligning to TRBD1. V was clipped by 4 bases and J by 7 bases; unmatched bases: 4. The CDR3 has 13 residues. Germline lookup yields CDR1 SSHAT and CDR2 FNYEAQ (reference sequence). The CDR3 nucleotides are TGTGCCAGCAGCTCGATACAGGGGAATGAGCAGTTCTTC. It encodes CASSSIQGNEQFF.

The chain links TRBV5-1 to TRBJ2-1, with a tentative D call TRBD1 (6 bases). CDR3 length equals 13 residues. Per the germline V gene, CDR1 is SGHRS and CDR2 is YFSETQ. The V gene lost 1 base and the J gene lost 7 bases, with 9 bases spanning the gap. CDR3 bases: TGCGCCAGCAGCTTGTCCAGGGGAAATGAGCAGTTCTTC. Its protein product is CASSLSRGNEQFF.

The chain links TRBV27 to TRBJ2-3; D gene ambiguous. Germline CDR1 reads MNHEY; CDR2 reads SMNVEV (reference sequence). With 2 bases removed from V and 4 bases from J, the gap between germline ends came to 7 bases. CDR3 size: 13 residues. CDR3: CASSLLGADTQYF. CDR3 DNA: TGTGCCAGCAGTTTACTCGGAGCAGATACGCAGTATTTT.

The J gene is TRBJ2-6, the V gene TRBV28; the D is unclear. V lost 2 bases, J lost 0 bases, and 14 bases lay in between. The CDR3 contains 18 residues. The germline CDR1 and CDR2 sequences are MDHEN and SYDVKM. In nucleotides, the CDR3 is TGTGCCAGCAGTTTAAGTGAGACTGATCTCTCTGGGGCCAACGTCCTGACTTTC. It encodes CASSLSETDLSGANVLTF. Filled out from reference TRBV28 and TRBJ2-6, the complete variable domain reads DVKVTQSSRYLVKRTGEKVFLECVQDMDHENMFWYRQDPGLGLRLIYFSYDVKMKEKGDIPEGYSVSREKKERFSLILESASTNQTSMYLCASSLSETDLSGANVLTFGAGSRLTVL.

The V and J genes are TRBV5-1 and TRBJ1-1; D perhaps matches TRBD1 (5 bases). Germline V CDR1 and CDR2: SGHRS, YFSETQ. V lost 1 base to trimming and J lost 3 bases, with 10 bases between them. The CDR3 totals 14 residues. DNA for the CDR3: TGCGCCAGCAGCTTGAGACAGACAGACACTGAAGCTTTCTTT. Translated: CASSLRQTDTEAFF.

The chain is built from TRBV6-5 and TRBJ1-5; D might be TRBD1 (5 bases). CDR3 length: 16 amino acids. From germline, CDR1 is MNHEY and CDR2 SVGAGI. The V end was cut by 9 bases, the J end by 1 base, with 19 bases between. CDR3 in amino acids: CASSYLGALSNQPQHF. The CDR3 DNA sequence: TGTGCCAGTAGCTACCTTGGGGCGCTCAGCAATCAGCCCCAGCATTTT.

Concerning this clone itself: Within the sample, other DNA sequences also encode this same CDR3. This rearrangement joins TRBV27 to TRBJ2-1; 9 bases align to TRBD2. The CDR3 runs to 14 residues. Germline V lookup: CDR1 MNHEY, CDR2 SMNVEV (reference sequence). V shed 7 bases, J shed 6 bases, and the junction held 7 bases outside the gene matches. CDR3 DNA: TGTGCCAGCACCCCGGGACTAGCAGGCAATGAGCAGTTCTTC. Translated: CASTPGLAGNEQFF.

The V and J genes are TRBV6-8 and TRBJ1-4, with D unclear. V was shortened by 9 bases and J by 4 bases, with 21 bases between the two germline ends. The CDR3 length is 16 residues. The germline V gene encodes CDR1 MNHGY and CDR2 SAAAGT. For the CDR3, the DNA is TGTGCCAGAGGCCCTAGGACTCGTCCCCTTAATGAAAAACTGTTTTTT. It yields the protein CARGPRTRPLNEKLFF.

This rearrangement joins TRBV29-1 to TRBJ2-5, with 7 bases matching TRBD2. The J segment lost 5 bases and the V segment lost 5 bases, leaving 11 bases of the junction unmatched. CDR3 length: 14 amino acids. Germline values: CDR1 SQVTM, CDR2 ANQGSEA. CDR3 in DNA: TGCAGCGTTCTTGGACGGGAGGCCGGGGAGACCCAGTACTTC. Amino acid sequence: CSVLGREAGETQYF.

J is TRBJ2-1 and V is TRBV6-1; 13 nucleotides agree with TRBD2. The CDR3 covers 16 residues. Unmatched junction bases numbered 3, after V lost 3 bases and J lost 4 bases. The germline gives CDR1 MNHNS, CDR2 SASEGT. CDR3 in amino acids: CASSDGGLAGYNEQFF. The CDR3 coding sequence is TGTGCCAGCAGTGATGGGGGACTAGCGGGATACAATGAGCAGTTCTTC.

V and J are TRBV2 and TRBJ1-6, with 7 bases that match TRBD1. Looked up from germline, CDR1 is SNHLY and CDR2 is FYNNEI. The CDR3 contains 14 residues. V dropped 7 bases and J dropped 6; count of bases not matched to a gene: 6. Written as DNA, the CDR3 is TGTGCCAGCATCAGACAGGGCCCTAATTCACCCCTCCACTTT. Translated: CASIRQGPNSPLHF.

The J gene is TRBJ1-1, the V gene TRBV19; possible D gene TRBD1, 5 bases. The ends were cut back, 2 bases at V and 4 bases at J, with 11 bases in the middle. The CDR3 contains 14 residues. Germline V CDR1 and CDR2: LNHDA, SQIVND (reference sequence). In DNA, the CDR3 is TGTGCCAGTAGTATAATCGGGGGAGGCACTGAAGCTTTCTTT. Translation gives CASSIIGGGTEAFF. Drawing the rest from reference TRBV19 and TRBJ1-1, the complete variable domain is DGGITQSPKYLFRKEGQNVTLSCEQNLNHDAMYWYRQDPGQGLRLIYYSQIVNDFQKGDIAEGYSVSREKKESFPLTVTSAQKNPTAFYLCASSIIGGGTEAFFGQGTRLTVV.